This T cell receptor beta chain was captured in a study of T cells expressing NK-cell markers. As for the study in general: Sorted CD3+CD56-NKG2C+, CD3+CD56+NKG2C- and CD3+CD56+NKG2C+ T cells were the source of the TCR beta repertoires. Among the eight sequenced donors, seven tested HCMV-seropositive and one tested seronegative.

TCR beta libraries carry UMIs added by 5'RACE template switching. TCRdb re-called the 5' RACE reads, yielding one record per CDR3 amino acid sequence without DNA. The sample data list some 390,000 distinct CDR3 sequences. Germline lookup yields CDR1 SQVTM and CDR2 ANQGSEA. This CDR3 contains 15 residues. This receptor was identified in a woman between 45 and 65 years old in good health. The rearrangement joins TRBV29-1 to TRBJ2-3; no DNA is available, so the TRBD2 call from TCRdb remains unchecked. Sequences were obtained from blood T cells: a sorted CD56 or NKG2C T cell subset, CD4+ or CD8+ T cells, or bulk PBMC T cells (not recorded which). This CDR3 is CSSQAGGRSTDTQYF.